These T cell receptor beta chains were read from a single sample in a study of control samples from healthy donors and cancer patients. Measured with immunoSEQ multiplex PCR; TCRdb has only the in-frame clones, and not every one. This table has about 89,000 clones, roughly 86% appearing once. What was sequenced was blood. These receptors were obtained from a young man in good health. CDR3s include the opening cysteine and the closing phenylalanine or tryptophan. D genes are given only for firm matches. Only part of the rows carry a size: once, few, many, or a class if the clone is expanded.

clone size | J gene | V gene | D gene | CDR3 protein | CDR3 DNA
NA | TRBJ1-6 | TRBV9 | TRBD1 | CASSVGDRSYNSPLHF | TGTGCCAGCAGCGTAGGGGACAGGTCCTATAATTCACCCCTCCACTTT
NA | TRBJ2-3 | TRBV12-5 | TRBD2 | CASGLASGGLTDTQYF | TGTGCTAGTGGTTTGGCTAGCGGGGGGTTAACAGATACGCAGTATTTT
NA | TRBJ2-3 | TRBV12-5 | NA | CASGLVVGTDTQYF | TGTGCTAGTGGTTTGGTAGTGGGGACAGATACGCAGTATTTT
NA | TRBJ2-6 | TRBV6-5 | NA | CASRLDGSGANVLTF | TGTGCCAGCAGACTCGACGGCTCTGGGGCCAACGTCCTGACTTTC
NA | TRBJ2-2 | TRBV5-1 | NA | CASSLSGAGELFF | TGCGCCAGCAGCTTGTCTGGCGCCGGGGAGCTGTTTTTT
few | TRBJ2-1 | TRBV7-2 | NA | CASSLGRQSYNEQFF | TGTGCCAGCAGCTTGGGTCGGCAGTCCTACAATGAGCAGTTCTTC
NA | TRBJ2-3 | TRBV10-3 | NA | CAISESAGYTNQVDTQYF | TGTGCCATCAGTGAGTCGGCGGGTTACACAAATCAGGTAGATACGCAGTATTTT
NA | TRBJ2-1 | TRBV13 | TRBD2 | CASTKTTTSGSNEQFF | TGTGCCAGCACCAAAACCACGACTAGCGGGAGCAATGAGCAGTTCTTC
NA | TRBJ2-2 | TRBV29-1 | TRBD1 | CSVGQAGTANTGELFF | TGCAGCGTGGGCCAAGCTGGGACAGCGAACACCGGGGAGCTGTTTTTT
few | TRBJ1-5 | TRBV7-9 | TRBD1 | CASSLGDRGNQPQHF | TGTGCCAGCAGCTTAGGGGACAGGGGGAATCAGCCCCAGCATTTT
NA | TRBJ1-5 | TRBV9 | NA | CASSPGGGSNQPQHF | TGTGCCAGCAGCCCCGGGGGGGGTAGCAATCAGCCCCAGCATTTT
NA | TRBJ1-2 | TRBV7-9 | TRBD1 | CASSSQGRDGYTF | TGTGCCAGCAGCTCACAGGGGCGGGATGGCTACACCTTC
NA | TRBJ1-1 | TRBV6-1 | NA | CASSEGGKNTEAFF | TGTGCCAGCAGTGAGGGCGGGAAGAACACTGAAGCTTTCTTT
NA | TRBJ1-5 | TRBV30 | NA | CAWSVGYNQPQHF | TGTGCCTGGAGTGTCGGATACAATCAGCCCCAGCATTTT
NA | TRBJ1-2 | TRBV29-1 | NA | CSVVNSTGGYTF | TGCAGCGTTGTCAATAGCACTGGGGGCTACACCTTC
few | TRBJ2-3 | TRBV24-1 | NA | CAIGASTDTQYF | TGTGCCATCGGGGCTAGCACAGATACGCAGTATTTT
NA | TRBJ2-1 | TRBV7-9 | NA | CASSSILGTNEQFF | TGTGCCAGCAGCTCCATACTAGGCACCAATGAGCAGTTCTTC
NA | TRBJ2-5 | TRBV5-4 | NA | CASSRDPRRETQYF | TGTGCCAGCAGCCGGGACCCTCGAAGGGAGACCCAGTACTTC
NA | TRBJ1-6 | TRBV5-1 | TRBD1 | CASSRYSPGQVNSPLHF | TGCGCCAGCAGCCGATATAGCCCGGGACAGGTTAATTCACCCCTCCACTTT
NA | TRBJ1-4 | TRBV6-1 | NA | CASSEGQALGEKLFF | TGTGCCAGCAGTGAAGGACAGGCCTTGGGGGAAAAACTGTTTTTT
NA | TRBJ2-1 | TRBV6-5 | TRBD1 | CASSYSGTGSSSQFF | TGTGCCAGCAGTTACTCCGGGACAGGCTCTTCGTCGCAGTTCTTC
once | TRBJ1-6 | TRBV3-1/TRBV3-2 | TRBD1 | CASSQEGQGHRSYNSPLHF | TGTGCCAGCAGCCAAGAGGGACAGGGGCATAGGTCCTATAATTCACCCCTCCACTTT
NA | TRBJ2-3 | TRBV6-2/TRBV6-3 | TRBD1 | CASSPRGRVPDTQYF | TGTGCCAGCAGCCCCAGGGGGCGCGTCCCAGATACGCAGTATTTT
once | TRBJ2-1 | TRBV11-3 | TRBD2 | CASSSGGGVAYNEQFF | TGTGCCAGCAGCTCCGGCGGGGGGGTTGCGTACAATGAGCAGTTCTTC
NA | TRBJ2-1 | TRBV20-1 | NA | CSAQIQPGQFF | TGCAGTGCCCAAATCCAGCCTGGGCAGTTCTTC
NA | TRBJ1-2 | TRBV5-1 | TRBD1 | CASSLTGDNYGYTF | TGCGCCAGCAGCTTGACAGGGGATAACTATGGCTACACCTTC
NA | TRBJ2-7 | TRBV6-5 | NA | CASTRTGTYEQYF | TGTGCCAGCACCCGAACAGGGACTTACGAGCAGTACTTC
NA | TRBJ1-2 | TRBV5-1 | TRBD1 | CASSLGQGWDGYTF | TGCGCCAGCAGCTTGGGACAGGGGTGGGATGGCTACACCTTC
once | TRBJ2-1 | TRBV30 | NA | CAWSVGEQFF | TGTGCCTGGAGTGTGGGTGAGCAGTTCTTC
once | TRBJ2-3 | TRBV19 | NA | CASSYQAASTDTQYF | TGTGCCAGTAGTTACCAAGCGGCTAGCACAGATACGCAGTATTTT
NA | TRBJ1-6 | TRBV19 | TRBD1 | CASSIGQGGNSPLHF | TGTGCCAGTAGTATCGGACAGGGCGGCAATTCACCCCTCCACTTT